Each of the 25 T cell receptor beta chains below was sequenced from the same sample in a study of blood T cell repertoires in COVID-19. The data were produced by immunoSEQ multiplex PCR, yet TCRdb's version contains in-frame clones alone and is incomplete. The profile covers about 250,000 clones, with roughly 80% appearing a single time and about 6.3% taken by the ten largest. Specimen: peripheral blood. The receptors originated from a woman aged 60-75 years with active or convalescent COVID-19.

The J gene is TRBJ2-7, the V gene TRBV11-2, with 10 nucleotides matching TRBD1. J was trimmed by 2 bases and V by 2 bases; bases with no gene match: 3. Germline V gene sequence: CDR1 SGHAT, CDR2 FQNNGV. The CDR3 is made up of 15 amino acids. DNA for the CDR3: TGTGCCAGCAGCTTAAATGGACAGGGGGCCTACGAGCAGTACTTC. Protein: CASSLNGQGAYEQYF.

This clone was observed a handful of times. The J gene is TRBJ1-5, the V gene TRBV12-3 or TRBV12-4; D is perhaps TRBD1 (5 bases). The CDR3 runs 13 residues. The ends were cut back, 6 bases at V and 6 bases at J, with 12 bases in the middle. The CDR3 DNA sequence: TGTGCCAGCAGCAAGACAGAAAGTCAGCCCCAGCATTTT. It is translated as CASSKTESQPQHF.

This clone appeared a single time. The rearrangement uses TRBV7-6 and TRBJ1-5; the D gene is possibly TRBD1 (6 bases). The V gene lost 2 bases and the J gene lost 7 bases, with 15 bases spanning the gap. The CDR3 extends over 15 amino acids. From germline, CDR1 is SGHVS and CDR2 FNYEAQ. Written as DNA, the CDR3 is TGTGCCAGCAGCTTAACAGGCAGGGGAGACCAGCCCCAGCATTTT. It is translated as CASSLTGRGDQPQHF.

This chain joins TRBV7-9 and TRBJ1-1, with 8 bases lining up with TRBD1. This CDR3 comprises 15 residues. Germline assignment: CDR1 SEHNR and CDR2 FQNEAQ (reference sequence). Trimming took 5 bases from V and 7 from J; bases not matched to a gene: 12. The CDR3 region is CASSQTGQGYSEAFF. CDR3 DNA sequence: TGTGCCAGCAGCCAAACCGGACAGGGATACAGTGAAGCTTTCTTT.

The chain combines TRBV5-4 with TRBJ2-5; TRBD2 aligns across 11 bases. The CDR3 has 15 residues. Germline-derived CDR1 and CDR2 are SGHNT and YYREEE (reference sequence). The V segment lost 4 bases and the J segment 5 bases; nucleotides outside the gene matches: 7. The CDR3 bases are TGTGCCAGCAGCAAATTAGCGGGAGGGTTTGAGACCCAGTACTTC. Amino acids: CASSKLAGGFETQYF.

The V call is TRBV5-6, the J call TRBJ2-3; 10 positions agree with TRBD2. With V trimmed by 3 bases and J by 1 base, 2 bases remained unmatched. The length of the CDR3 is 15 residues. Germline V gene data show CDR1 as SGHDT and CDR2 as YYEEEE. The CDR3, as DNA: TGTGCCAGCAGCTCTCTAGCGGGGGGCACAGATACGCAGTATTTT. The encoded protein is CASSSLAGGTDTQYF.

This clone showed up just a few times. The chain uses TRBV28 and TRBJ2-7; TRBD1 is a possible D gene (5 bases). The CDR3 loop spans 14 amino acids. Trimming took off 3 bases at V and 3 bases at J, with 12 bases between the two ends. CDR1 MDHEN and CDR2 SYDVKM come from the germline V gene. CDR3 nucleotides: TGTGCCAGCAGTTTTAGACAGCCCGGCTACGAGCAGTACTTC. Its protein is CASSFRQPGYEQYF.

Comments on this clone: Different DNA sequences within this sample yield the same CDR3. The genes are TRBV5-4 and TRBJ2-5; D might be TRBD2 (5 bases). V was clipped by 0 bases and J by 1 base, with 7 bases between them. Germline V lookup: CDR1 SGHNT, CDR2 YYREEE (reference sequence). The CDR3 is 14 amino acids. The CDR3 bases are TGTGCCAGCAGCTTGGCCGGGGTCCAAGAGACCCAGTACTTC. Encoded protein: CASSLAGVQETQYF.

The gene calls are TRBV19 and TRBJ2-3; 7 positions match TRBD1. This CDR3 has 14 amino acids. Germline V gene lookup returns CDR1 LNHDA and CDR2 SQIVND (reference sequence). The junction had 3 bases not matched to a gene; V was cut back by 2 bases and J by 4 bases. CDR3 sequence reads: CASSIQTGPDTQYF. CDR3 nucleotides: TGTGCCAGTAGTATACAGACAGGGCCAGATACGCAGTATTTT.

Note on this clone: One end of the junction fails to match germline, which may point to a read error. The CDR3 bases are TGTGCCAGCGGCCAAGGGTATAGCGGGGTTTACCAGTACTTC. Protein sequence: CASGQGYSGVYQYF. This chain connects TRBV3-1 (or the pseudogene TRBV3-2) to TRBJ2-5; 8 bases match TRBD2. Germline lookup yields CDR1 LGHDT and CDR2 YNNKEL (reference sequence). This CDR3 region has 14 residues.

The rearrangement joins TRBV28 to TRBJ1-3; 7 bases are a match to TRBD1. J lost 3 bases, V lost 6 bases, and 8 bases had no gene match. In germline, CDR1 is MDHEN, CDR2 SYDVKM. This CDR3 has 15 amino acids. DNA of the CDR3: TGTGCCAGCAGATCATCAGGGGGAAGTGGAAACACCATATATTTT. Protein: CASRSSGGSGNTIYF. Looking up the rest from reference TRBV28 and TRBJ1-3 gives the full variable domain: DVKVTQSSRYLVKRTGEKVFLECVQDMDHENMFWYRQDPGLGLRLIYFSYDVKMKEKGDIPEGYSVSREKKERFSLILESASTNQTSMYLCASRSSGGSGNTIYFGEGSWLTVV.

The CDR3 DNA reads as TGTGCCAGCAGCCAAGAAGTAGCGGGTTTAAGCACAGATACGCAGTATTTT. This gives the protein CASSQEVAGLSTDTQYF. The chain recombines TRBV14 with TRBJ2-3; 7 bases are shared with TRBD2. The CDR3 has 17 amino acids. The J segment lost 0 bases and the V segment lost 0 bases, leaving 6 bases of the junction unmatched. The germline CDR1 and CDR2 sequences are SGHDN and FVKESK.

On this clone: Other nucleotide sequences from this sample produce the same CDR3. The chain links TRBV5-1 to TRBJ1-1; 7 nucleotides agree with TRBD1. The V segment lost 2 bases and the J segment 4 bases; nucleotides outside the gene matches: 2. The CDR3 is made up of 13 amino acids. Germline V gives CDR1 SGHRS, CDR2 YFSETQ. CDR3 region: CASSLGQVTEAFF. Here the CDR3 DNA reads TGCGCCAGCAGCTTAGGACAGGTCACTGAAGCTTTCTTT.

This clone has only a few counts. The chain's CDR3 is CSVGGDRNTEAFF. In DNA, the CDR3 is TGCAGCGTTGGAGGCGACAGGAACACTGAAGCTTTCTTT. The genes are TRBV29-1 and TRBJ1-1; possible D gene TRBD1, 5 bases. Germline-derived CDR1 and CDR2 are SQVTM and ANQGSEA. This CDR3 has 13 amino acids. V lost 4 bases and J 1 base, leaving 10 bases between the germline ends.

V usage is TRBV21-1 and J usage is TRBJ2-1; whether TRBD2, the table's D call, matches the DNA was not checked. TRBV21-1 is given as a pseudogene. The CDR3 extends over 19 amino acids. CDR3 loop: CASSPKGGSGGPFYNEQFF. CDR3 coding DNA: TGTGCCAGCAGTCCCAAAGGGGGATCGGGAGGGCCTTTCTACAATGAGCAGTTCTTC.

V is TRBV27 and J is TRBJ1-1, with D perhaps matching TRBD1 (5 bases). Trimming shortened V by 2 bases and J by 4 bases, and 11 bases separated the two germline ends. CDR3 length: 14 residues. CDR1 and CDR2 from the germline V gene are MNHEY and SMNVEV (reference sequence). CDR3 sequence: CASSLGGTGTEAFF. The CDR3 nucleotides read TGTGCCAGCAGTTTAGGGGGGACCGGCACTGAAGCTTTCTTT.

V is TRBV7-8 and J is TRBJ1-2; 9 bases match TRBD1. V gave up 5 bases and J gave up 7 bases; unmatched junction bases: 5. Germline V gives CDR1 SGHVS, CDR2 FQNEAQ. The CDR3 sequence is 13 residues long. CDR3 sequence reads: CASSPQGAIGYTF. CDR3 sequence (DNA): TGTGCCAGCAGCCCACAGGGGGCAATTGGCTACACCTTC.

The V and J genes are TRBV7-8 and TRBJ2-7; 8 positions agree with TRBD2. Looked up from germline, CDR1 is SGHVS and CDR2 is FQNEAQ. The length of the CDR3 is 15 residues. The V and J ends lost 0 bases and 5 bases, in that order; junction bases with no gene match: 6. In nucleotides, the CDR3 is TGTGCCAGCAGCTTAGCGCTTGGGACTAGAAACGAGCAGTACTTC. It encodes CASSLALGTRNEQYF. The full variable domain, its missing parts supplied by reference TRBV7-8 and TRBJ2-7, is GAGVSQSPRYKVAKRGQDVALRCDPISGHVSLFWYQQALGQGPEFLTYFQNEAQLDKSGLPSDRFFAERPEGSVSTLKIQRTQQEDSAVYLCASSLALGTRNEQYFGPGTRLTVT.

This clone was observed a single time. The rearrangement joins TRBV4-1 to TRBJ2-7; 9 bases fit TRBD1. Germline loops: CDR1 MGHRA, CDR2 YSYEKL. Trimming removed 0 bases from V and 6 bases from J; junction bases left unmatched: 3. The CDR3 is 14 amino acids. For the CDR3, the DNA is TGCGCCAGCAGCCAAGATTACAGGGGGCGCGAGCAGTACTTC. Its protein is CASSQDYRGREQYF.

V usage is TRBV15 and J usage is TRBJ2-1, with 7 bases matching TRBD2. Trimming cost V 3 bases and J 4 bases; bases outside gene matches: 6. Germline CDR1 and CDR2: LNHNV and YYDKDF (reference sequence). The CDR3 length is 15 residues. In DNA, the CDR3 is TGTGCCACCAGCAGTATACTAGCGATGTACAATGAGCAGTTCTTC. Protein sequence: CATSSILAMYNEQFF.

The chain employs TRBV5-1 and TRBJ2-3; 10 bases match TRBD2. V shed 1 base, J shed 3 bases, and the junction held 8 bases outside the gene matches. This CDR3 has 17 residues. Germline V gives CDR1 SGHRS, CDR2 YFSETQ. The CDR3 sequence is CASSLTSQAGGTDTQYF. For the CDR3, the DNA is TGCGCCAGCAGCTTGACCTCTCAAGCGGGGGGGACAGATACGCAGTATTTT. Full variable domain (missing parts from reference TRBV5-1 and TRBJ2-3): KAGVTQTPRYLIKTRGQQVTLSCSPISGHRSVSWYQQTPGQGLQFLFEYFSETQRNKGNFPGRFSGRQFSNSRSEMNVSTLELGDSALYLCASSLTSQAGGTDTQYFGPGTRLTVL.

The rearrangement uses TRBV27 and TRBJ2-3, with 10 nucleotides matching TRBD2. Trimming removed 6 bases from V and 3 bases from J; junction bases left unmatched: 6. Germline V gene data show CDR1 as MNHEY and CDR2 as SMNVEV (reference sequence). This CDR3 spans 15 amino acids. CDR3 in amino acids: CASSISGGETDTQYF. For the CDR3, the DNA is TGTGCCAGCAGCATAAGCGGGGGGGAGACAGATACGCAGTATTTT.

The chain couples TRBV5-1 to TRBJ1-1; TRBD1 matches 7 bases. J was trimmed by 4 bases and V by 2 bases; bases with no gene match: 8. Looked up from germline, CDR1 is SGHRS and CDR2 is YFSETQ. CDR3 size: 15 residues. The chain's CDR3 is CASSFNAAGGTEAFF. The CDR3 coding sequence is TGCGCCAGCAGCTTTAATGCCGCAGGGGGCACTGAAGCTTTCTTT. The full variable domain, completed using reference TRBV5-1 and TRBJ1-1, is KAGVTQTPRYLIKTRGQQVTLSCSPISGHRSVSWYQQTPGQGLQFLFEYFSETQRNKGNFPGRFSGRQFSNSRSEMNVSTLELGDSALYLCASSFNAAGGTEAFFGQGTRLTVV.

The chain joins TRBV4-2 to TRBJ2-1, with 12 bases identical to TRBD2. Germline CDR1 LGHNA, CDR2 YNFKEQ. V trimming: 0 bases; J trimming: 7 bases; junction bases outside the gene matches: 13. This CDR3 contains 19 residues. The CDR3 loop reads CASSQDELAGGIGENEQFF. For the CDR3, the DNA is TGTGCCAGCAGCCAAGATGAACTAGCGGGAGGAATCGGTGAGAATGAGCAGTTCTTC.

This chain connects TRBV5-1 to TRBJ2-1, with TRBD2 matching 10 bases. In germline, CDR1 is SGHRS, CDR2 YFSETQ. The junction had 7 bases not matched to a gene; V was cut back by 0 bases and J by 10 bases. This CDR3 comprises 15 residues. CDR3 amino acids: CASSLDPAGGLEQFF. The CDR3 DNA follows: TGCGCCAGCAGCTTGGACCCAGCGGGGGGGCTGGAGCAGTTCTTC.